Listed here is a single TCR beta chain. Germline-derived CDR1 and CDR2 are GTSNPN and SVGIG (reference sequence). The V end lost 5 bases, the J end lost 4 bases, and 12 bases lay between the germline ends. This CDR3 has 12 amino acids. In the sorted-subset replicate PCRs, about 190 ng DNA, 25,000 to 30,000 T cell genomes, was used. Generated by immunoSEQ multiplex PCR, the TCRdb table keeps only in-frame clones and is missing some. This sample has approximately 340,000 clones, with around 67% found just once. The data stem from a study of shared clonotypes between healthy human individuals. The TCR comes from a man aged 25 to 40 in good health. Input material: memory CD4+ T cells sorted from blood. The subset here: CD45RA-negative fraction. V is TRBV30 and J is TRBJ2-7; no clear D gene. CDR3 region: CAWRTTPYEQYF. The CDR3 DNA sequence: TGTGCCTGGCGCACGACCCCGTACGAGCAGTACTTC.